Detailed here is one TCR beta chain. Its antigen is not yet known. The sample holds no much larger clone one base away, and base qualities are not on file. This sample was included in a study of blood T cell repertoires in COVID-19 (dated by TCRdb to 2018 to 2021). Regarding the research as a whole: The collaborator samples originated in the United States, Italy and Spain and spanned the acute and convalescent phases of COVID-19. Samples were obtained from the ongoing ImmuneRACE study (first 160 participants) and from 1,254 subjects provided by 6 global collaborators. A de-identified subject ID, COVID-19 status, age in years and sex were almost always included in the sample metadata. The material from the prospective study consisted of cDNA or gDNA derived from T cells, B-cell-depleted T cells, or PBMCs. The repertoires were released in a freely available public database intended as a resource for research on the immune response to SARS-CoV-2. Where available, HLA class I and class II types were taken from metadata supplied by the sample provider and were not determined by assay-based typing. The dataset comprised deeply sampled blood TCRbeta repertoires from subjects exposed to, actively infected with, or recovered from COVID-19. Overall study results and their limits: The amount of clinical and demographic metadata varied by source and participant and was provided uncurated.

Via the germline V gene, CDR1 is MNHNS and CDR2 SASEGT. Measured from the cysteine to the phenylalanine, the CDR3 is 14 residues long. Solely the CDR3 DNA is kept, with 42 bases framed from the first base. The junction shows trimming of 1 base on V and 8 bases on J, plus 14 bases between the germline ends. TCRbeta CDR3 regions were amplified from genomic DNA using the immunoSEQ Assay, a bias-controlled multiplex PCR. The study's processing was this. Within the assay, amplification of reference gene primers was used to estimate how many nucleated cells each sample contained. To quantify the absolute abundance of each unique TCRbeta CDR3 rearrangement, sequence reads were collapsed and filtered. For each sample, productive Simpson clonality was calculated as the square root of Simpson's diversity index over productive rearrangements. The source is immuneACCESS, and TCRdb retained only in-frame sequences with V and J called. Part of the clones is not carried over; for the studies checked, unresolved V genes explain less than half of this, and the remainder is unexplained. V, J and clone size reflect that table, while D and trimming were determined from the DNA. This sample lists over 150,000 clones; 83% were detected once. 9% to 13% of the sample is in the top ten clones.

In Seattle, one collaborating source enrolled patients while the infection was active and tracked those patients longitudinally over the course of disease. Each collaborating institution followed its own protocols to collect whole blood in K2EDTA tubes. For TCRbeta analysis, collaborators shipped samples as frozen whole blood, isolated PBMCs, or DNA extracted from either of those sample types. The chain links TRBV6-1 with TRBJ1-2, with an unclear D gene assignment. The receptor's source is a woman aged 55-70 years with COVID-19, enrolled during active disease. The sequenced sample consisted of peripheral blood. The CDR3 region has the sequence CASSEGSTLWGYTF. The DNA is TGTGCCAGCAGTGAAGGATCGACTCTATGGGGCTACACCTTC.